This T cell receptor beta chain was sequenced during a study of T cells in Graves' hyperthyroidism and ophthalmopathy. TCR beta CDR3 regions were amplified from RNA. The study used the HTBI primer set for a first-round RT-PCR of the TCR CDR3. TCRdb re-analysed the multiplex PCR reads in MiXCR, keeping a single row per CDR3 protein. The sample holds approximately 710,000 distinct CDR3 sequences, around a sixth seen once. Germline V CDR1 and CDR2: SEHNR, FQNEAQ (reference sequence). Trimming cost V 3 bases and J 5 bases, with 19 bases left between them. The CDR3 is made up of 16 amino acids. The study enrolled patients aged 18 to 65 with newly diagnosed hyperthyroidism of under 2 months' duration.

V is TRBV7-9 and J is TRBJ1-1; D might be TRBD1 (6 bases). This sequence was found in a man aged 45-65 years with Graves' hyperthyroidism. Material for sequencing was blood. CDR3 sequence reads: CASSFNRVSGRTEAFF. As DNA, the CDR3 is TGTGCCAGCAGCTTTAACAGGGTTTCTGGGAGGACTGAAGCTTTCTTT.